Below, 20 T cell receptor beta chains from the same sample are listed, as sequenced in a study of human T cells and chemical hapten exposure. Regarding time point: pre-sensitization, week 0. The treatment here: therapeutic diphenylcyclopropenone sensitization with weekly scalp DPC. MiXCR, applied by TCRdb to the RACE reads, yields one record per CDR3 protein. The repertoire holds fewer than 150,000 distinct CDR3 sequences, roughly 13% seen once, with 2.5% to 3.5% in the top ten. The sequencing here drew on whole blood, taken in connection with sensitization to the hapten diphenylcyclopropenone (DPC). The receptors were gathered from a young woman with alopecia areata. Some clones in this sample may be carry-over from other donors' samples.

Remarks on this clonotype: A read error may explain this, as a much larger clone is one base away. The rearrangement uses TRBV12-3 or TRBV12-4 and TRBJ2-5; weak D call: TRBD2 (5 bases). The J call may be wrong; the DNA end is better matched by TRBJ2-1. This CDR3 is 12 amino acids long. CDR3 sequence reads: CASSAIWETQFF. In DNA, the CDR3 is TGTGCCAGCAGTGCCATTTGGGAGACCCAGTTCTTC.

The chain combines TRBV29-1 with TRBJ1-1; D gene ambiguous. CDR1 is SQVTM and CDR2 is ANQGSEA in the germline V gene. CDR3 length equals 13 residues. The germline V and J ends were trimmed by 4 bases and 2 bases, with 11 bases remaining between them. The CDR3 sequence: CSVVQSPNTEAFF. CDR3 sequence (DNA): TGCAGCGTTGTACAGAGTCCTAACACTGAAGCTTTCTTT.

There are a few counts of this clonotype. The V and J genes are TRBV30 and TRBJ1-2; D uncertain. V was trimmed by 2 bases and J by 6 bases, leaving 16 bases between them. CDR3 length: 14 amino acids. Germline values: CDR1 GTSNPN, CDR2 SVGIG (reference sequence). CDR3 sequence: CAWSTTEGVNGYTF. CDR3 DNA: TGTGCCTGGAGTACCACCGAAGGAGTCAATGGCTACACCTTC.

There are many counts of this clonotype. The gene calls are TRBV24-1 and TRBJ1-2; unclear D gene. Trimming stripped 7 bases from V and 4 bases from J, with 12 bases between. There are 13 residues in the CDR3. Germline assignment: CDR1 KGHDR and CDR2 SFDVKD. The CDR3 region has the DNA TGTGCCACCAGGGACGGTACTTCCTATGGCTACACCTTC. Encoded protein: CATRDGTSYGYTF.

There are a few counts of this clonotype. The gene calls are TRBV18 and TRBJ2-1; 11 bases align to TRBD2. The CDR3 loop spans 15 amino acids. Germline CDR1 is KGHSH and CDR2 is LQKENI. Trimming at V came to 4 bases and at J to 5 bases, leaving 4 bases not matched to a gene. CDR3: CASSLAGGPNNEQFF. The CDR3 bases are TGTGCCAGCTCACTAGCGGGGGGGCCTAACAATGAGCAGTTCTTC.

This sequence joins TRBV5-1 and TRBJ2-7; D is undetermined. This CDR3 spans 14 amino acids. V dropped 0 bases and J dropped 1 base, with 8 bases sitting between them. Germline V gives CDR1 SGHRS, CDR2 YFSETQ. The CDR3 DNA sequence: TGCGCCAGCAGCTTGGTCGTCGGGTCCTACGAGCAGTACTTC. It specifies CASSLVVGSYEQYF.

This clonotype has only a few counts. The chain joins TRBV10-3 to TRBJ2-7; D is undetermined. The ends were cut back, 2 bases at V and 3 bases at J, with 11 bases in the middle. The germline V gene has CDR1 ENHRY and CDR2 SYGVKD. This CDR3 region has 14 residues. The CDR3 here is CAISEGRNIYEQYF. The CDR3 DNA reads as TGTGCCATCAGTGAGGGAAGGAACATCTACGAGCAGTACTTC.

The rearrangement links TRBV28 to TRBJ2-3, with TRBD2 matching 13 bases. CDR3 size: 15 residues. J lost 1 base, V lost 8 bases, and 3 bases had no gene match. The germline gives CDR1 MDHEN, CDR2 SYDVKM. The CDR3 DNA is TGTGCCAGCCTTGGACTAGCGGGGGGCACAGATACGCAGTATTTT. Residues: CASLGLAGGTDTQYF.

CDR3 sequence: CASRPGANEKLFF. In DNA form, the CDR3 reads TGTGCCAGCAGACCCGGAGCTAATGAAAAACTGTTTTTT. The chain couples TRBV28 to TRBJ1-4; D is uncertain. Per the germline V gene, CDR1 is MDHEN and CDR2 is SYDVKM. The CDR3 contains 13 residues. Trimming took 6 bases from V and 3 from J, leaving 8 bases between them. Supplemented by reference TRBV28 and TRBJ1-4, the full variable domain reads DVKVTQSSRYLVKRTGEKVFLECVQDMDHENMFWYRQDPGLGLRLIYFSYDVKMKEKGDIPEGYSVSREKKERFSLILESASTNQTSMYLCASRPGANEKLFFGSGTQLSVL.

The chain is built from TRBV18 and TRBJ1-2; TRBD1 might be the D (6 bases). The V gene's germline CDR1 is KGHSH and CDR2 LQKENI. This CDR3 region has 16 residues. Deletions cut 2 bases from V and 2 bases from J, with 15 bases between. CDR3 DNA: TGTGCCAGCTCACCAGGCGGACAGCGGACAAACTATGGCTACACCTTC. Amino acid sequence: CASSPGGQRTNYGYTF.

This clonotype was picked up a small number of times. CDR3 in amino acids: CASSSPDGGGAETQYF. DNA for the CDR3: TGTGCCAGCAGCTCACCCGACGGAGGGGGAGCAGAGACCCAGTACTTC. The chain couples TRBV7-6 to TRBJ2-5; D is possibly TRBD1 or TRBD2 (6 bases each). V lost 4 bases, J lost 4 bases, and 19 bases lay in between. From germline, CDR1 is SGHVS and CDR2 FNYEAQ. The CDR3 contains 16 residues.

This clonotype turned up a few times. This chain links TRBV12-3 or TRBV12-4 with TRBJ1-5, with 7 bases identical to TRBD1. V lost 4 bases, J lost 6 bases, and 15 bases stayed unmatched. The CDR3 sequence is 17 residues long. The CDR3 spells CASSSHSTGTLGQPQHF. CDR3 bases: TGTGCCAGCAGTTCCCACTCGACAGGGACCCTCGGTCAGCCCCAGCATTTT.

This clonotype occurred a few times. The rearrangement uses TRBV15 and TRBJ2-1, with D maybe TRBD1 (6 bases). The CDR3 is 13 amino acids. V lost 3 bases to trimming and J lost 10 bases, with 13 bases between them. Germline assignment: CDR1 LNHNV and CDR2 YYDKDF (reference sequence). The CDR3 region is CATSSGTRTEQFF. The CDR3 DNA follows: TGTGCCACCAGCAGTGGGACACGCACGGAGCAGTTCTTC.

This clonotype occurred many times. Here the CDR3 reads CASSSRTVQHF. The CDR3 region has the DNA TGTGCCAGCAGTTCCCGGACGGTCCAGCATTTT. The chain couples TRBV6-2 or TRBV6-3 to TRBJ1-5; D gene uncertain. The CDR3 is 11 amino acids. Trimming removed 4 bases from V and 12 bases from J, with 10 bases in between. The germline gives CDR1 MNHEY, CDR2 SVGEGT.

This clonotype was counted ten times or more. The chain links TRBV4-2 to TRBJ1-1; a possible D gene is TRBD1 (5 bases). The germline V gene has CDR1 LGHNA and CDR2 YNFKEQ. This CDR3 is 16 amino acids long. Trimming left V 0 bases short and J 1 base short, with 12 bases between. CDR3: CASSQERGTKNTEAFF. CDR3 sequence (DNA): TGTGCCAGCAGCCAAGAAAGGGGCACAAAGAACACTGAAGCTTTCTTT.

The chain combines TRBV7-9 with TRBJ2-1; TRBD1 is a possible D gene (6 bases). Trimming removed 4 bases at V and 5 bases at J, with 18 bases between. CDR3 length: 16 amino acids. Germline CDR1 reads SEHNR; CDR2 reads FQNEAQ (reference sequence). CDR3 in DNA: TGTGCCAGCAGCTCCGTTAGGACAGTCGCGGACAATGAGCAGTTCTTC. It specifies CASSSVRTVADNEQFF.

This clonotype has at least ten counts. The chain joins TRBV7-2 to TRBJ2-2; either TRBD1 or TRBD2 may supply D (5 bases each). The V and J ends lost 5 bases and 4 bases respectively, with 14 bases between them. The CDR3 contains 15 residues. Germline values: CDR1 SGHTA, CDR2 FQGNSA. The CDR3 reads CASSAQGRTTGELFF. The CDR3 region has the DNA TGTGCCAGCAGCGCTCAGGGACGGACCACCGGGGAGCTGTTTTTT.

J is TRBJ1-6 and V is TRBV7-6, with 10 bases aligning to TRBD1. Germline CDR1 and CDR2: SGHVS and FNYEAQ. The CDR3 sequence is 18 residues long. J lost 5 bases, V lost 5 bases, and 12 bases had no gene match. As DNA, the CDR3 is TGTGCCAGCAGCCAAGTGCCCCCGGGACAGGGGAATAATTCACCCCTCCACTTT. Translating gives CASSQVPPGQGNNSPLHF.

This clonotype was observed many times. V usage is TRBV29-1 and J usage is TRBJ1-5, with no clear D. CDR3 size: 13 residues. V lost 7 bases, J lost 5 bases, and 15 bases lay in between. Looked up from germline, CDR1 is SQVTM and CDR2 is ANQGSEA. The CDR3 loop reads CSAAEQSDQPQHF. The CDR3 DNA sequence: TGCAGCGCAGCGGAGCAGTCTGATCAGCCCCAGCATTTT.

The chain employs TRBV6-1 and TRBJ1-1; 7 nucleotides line up with TRBD1. CDR1 MNHNS and CDR2 SASEGT come from the germline V gene. This CDR3 spans 18 amino acids. V shed 4 bases and J 4 bases; nucleotides not matched to a gene: 18. This chain's CDR3 is CASSALGQVLVLGTEAFF. The CDR3 bases are TGTGCCAGCAGTGCCCTCGGACAGGTGCTGGTACTGGGCACTGAAGCTTTCTTT.